The sequence of this T cell receptor (beta chain) was determined in a study of blood T cell repertoires in COVID-19. Across the whole study: The origin of the acute and convalescent COVID-19 samples was the United States, Italy and Spain. Sources were T cells, B-cell-depleted T cells, or PBMCs; the material itself was cDNA or gDNA.

Seattle's cohort entered during active infection and was followed longitudinally. Per the study methods: Nucleated cell counts were estimated from reference gene primer amplification. The protocol was immunoSEQ multiplex PCR, while the TCRdb copy is restricted to in-frame clones and leaves out a portion. V and J calls and clone size are copied from that table; D and trimming were computed from the DNA. The table shows 160,000 or so clones, with just over 90% occurring only once. The germline V and J ends were trimmed by 4 bases and 3 bases, with 13 bases remaining between them. The germline CDR1 and CDR2 sequences are SGDLS and YYNGEE. CDR3 length: 15 amino acids.

The gene calls are TRBV9 and TRBJ1-4; D is unresolved. The origin of this receptor is a woman in her sixties or seventies with COVID-19, enrolled during active disease. The material sequenced was peripheral blood. This CDR3 is CASSPEGASNEKLFF. The DNA of the CDR3 is TGTGCCAGCAGCCCCGAGGGAGCCTCTAATGAAAAACTGTTTTTT.